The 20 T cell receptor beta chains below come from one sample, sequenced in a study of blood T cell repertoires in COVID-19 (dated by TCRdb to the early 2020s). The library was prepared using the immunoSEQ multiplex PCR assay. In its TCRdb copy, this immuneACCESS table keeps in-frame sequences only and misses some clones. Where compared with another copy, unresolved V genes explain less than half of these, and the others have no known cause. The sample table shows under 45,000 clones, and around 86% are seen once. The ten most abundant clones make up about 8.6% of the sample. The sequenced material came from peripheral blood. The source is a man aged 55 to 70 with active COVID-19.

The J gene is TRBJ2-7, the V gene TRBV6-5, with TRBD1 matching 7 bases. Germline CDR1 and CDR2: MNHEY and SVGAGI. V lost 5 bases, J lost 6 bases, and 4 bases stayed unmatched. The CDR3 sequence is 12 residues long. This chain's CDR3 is CASSRQGSEQYF. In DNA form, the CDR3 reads TGTGCCAGCAGTCGACAGGGTTCCGAGCAGTACTTC.

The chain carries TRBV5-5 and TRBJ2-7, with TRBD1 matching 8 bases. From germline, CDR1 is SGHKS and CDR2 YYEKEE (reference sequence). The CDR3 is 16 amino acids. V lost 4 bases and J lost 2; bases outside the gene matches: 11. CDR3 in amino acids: CASSPGQGIITYEQYF. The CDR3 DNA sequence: TGTGCCAGCAGCCCAGGACAGGGAATCATTACCTACGAGCAGTACTTC.

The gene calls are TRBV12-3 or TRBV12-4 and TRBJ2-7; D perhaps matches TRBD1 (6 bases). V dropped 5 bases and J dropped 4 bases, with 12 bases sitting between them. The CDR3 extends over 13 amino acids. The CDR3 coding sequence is TGTGCCAGCAGTCTCGGACAGAAGTACGAGCAGTACTTC. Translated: CASSLGQKYEQYF.

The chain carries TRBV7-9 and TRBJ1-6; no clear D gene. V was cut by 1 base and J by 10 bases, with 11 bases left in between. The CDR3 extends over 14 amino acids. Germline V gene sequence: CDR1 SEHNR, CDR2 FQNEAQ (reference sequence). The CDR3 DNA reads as TGTGCCAGCAGCTTAGAACAGCCCAACTCACCCCTCCACTTT. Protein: CASSLEQPNSPLHF.

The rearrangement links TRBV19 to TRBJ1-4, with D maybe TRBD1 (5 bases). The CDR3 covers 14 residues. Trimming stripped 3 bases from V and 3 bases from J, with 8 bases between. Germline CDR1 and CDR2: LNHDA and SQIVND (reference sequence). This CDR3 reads CASSIRVANEKLFF. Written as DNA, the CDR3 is TGTGCCAGTAGTATCAGGGTGGCTAATGAAAAACTGTTTTTT.

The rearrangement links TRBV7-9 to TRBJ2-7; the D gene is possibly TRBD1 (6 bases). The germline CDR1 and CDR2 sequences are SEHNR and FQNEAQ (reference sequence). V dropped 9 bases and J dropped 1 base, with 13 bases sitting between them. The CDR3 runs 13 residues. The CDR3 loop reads CARLRQDSYEQYF. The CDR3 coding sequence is TGTGCCAGGCTTCGACAGGATTCCTACGAGCAGTACTTC.

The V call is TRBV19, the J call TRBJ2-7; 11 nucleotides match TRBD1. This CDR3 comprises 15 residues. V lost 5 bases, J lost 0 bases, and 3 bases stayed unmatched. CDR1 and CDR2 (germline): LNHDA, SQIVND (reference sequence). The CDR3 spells CASSSGTGGSYEQYF. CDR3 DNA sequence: TGTGCCAGTAGTTCTGGGACAGGGGGCTCCTACGAGCAGTACTTC. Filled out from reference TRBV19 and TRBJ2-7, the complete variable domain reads DGGITQSPKYLFRKEGQNVTLSCEQNLNHDAMYWYRQDPGQGLRLIYYSQIVNDFQKGDIAEGYSVSREKKESFPLTVTSAQKNPTAFYLCASSSGTGGSYEQYFGPGTRLTVT.

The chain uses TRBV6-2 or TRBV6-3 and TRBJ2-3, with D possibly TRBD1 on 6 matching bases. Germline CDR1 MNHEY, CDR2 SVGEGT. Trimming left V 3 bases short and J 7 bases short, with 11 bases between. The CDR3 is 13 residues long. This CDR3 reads CASSYVQGYTQYF. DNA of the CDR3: TGTGCCAGCAGTTATGTTCAGGGGTATACGCAGTATTTT.

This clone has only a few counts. This chain's CDR3 is CASSLRGPLGYEQYF. CDR3 nucleotide sequence: TGTGCCAGCAGCTTGAGGGGGCCCCTCGGCTACGAGCAGTACTTC. The rearrangement links TRBV5-6 to TRBJ2-7; TRBD1 aligns across 7 bases. Germline CDR1 and CDR2: SGHDT and YYEEEE. V lost 1 base, J lost 3 bases, and 7 bases stayed unmatched. CDR3 length equals 15 residues.

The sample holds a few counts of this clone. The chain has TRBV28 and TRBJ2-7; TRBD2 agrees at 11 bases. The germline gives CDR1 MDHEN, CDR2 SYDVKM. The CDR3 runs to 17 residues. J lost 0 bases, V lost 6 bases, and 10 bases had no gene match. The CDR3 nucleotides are TGTGCCAGCAGCTTCCTGATACTAGCGGGAGACTCCTACGAGCAGTACTTC. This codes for CASSFLILAGDSYEQYF.

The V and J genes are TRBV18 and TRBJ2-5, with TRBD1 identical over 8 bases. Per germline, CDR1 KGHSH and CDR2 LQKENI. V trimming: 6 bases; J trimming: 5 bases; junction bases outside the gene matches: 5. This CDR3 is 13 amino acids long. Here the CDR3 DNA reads TGTGCCAGCTCCGAGACAGGGGTGGAGACCCAGTACTTC. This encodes CASSETGVETQYF.

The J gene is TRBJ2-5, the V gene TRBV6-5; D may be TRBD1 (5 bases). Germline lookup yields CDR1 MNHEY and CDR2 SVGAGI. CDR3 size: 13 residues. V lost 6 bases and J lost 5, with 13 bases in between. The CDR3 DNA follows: TGTGCCAGCAGGCTGACAGTTCTGGAGACCCAGTACTTC. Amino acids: CASRLTVLETQYF.

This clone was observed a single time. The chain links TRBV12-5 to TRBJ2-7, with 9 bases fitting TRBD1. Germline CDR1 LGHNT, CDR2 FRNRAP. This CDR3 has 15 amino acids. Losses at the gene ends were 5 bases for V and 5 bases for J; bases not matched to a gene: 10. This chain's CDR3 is CASGSRTGDTNEQYF. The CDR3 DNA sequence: TGTGCTAGTGGTAGCAGGACAGGGGATACGAACGAGCAGTACTTC.

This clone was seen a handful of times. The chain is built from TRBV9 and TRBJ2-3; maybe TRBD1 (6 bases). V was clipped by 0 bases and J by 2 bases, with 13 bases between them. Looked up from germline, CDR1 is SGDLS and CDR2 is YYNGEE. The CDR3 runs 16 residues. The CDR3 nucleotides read TGTGCCAGCAGCGTAGCTCTCCAGGGGAACACAGATACGCAGTATTTT. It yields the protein CASSVALQGNTDTQYF.

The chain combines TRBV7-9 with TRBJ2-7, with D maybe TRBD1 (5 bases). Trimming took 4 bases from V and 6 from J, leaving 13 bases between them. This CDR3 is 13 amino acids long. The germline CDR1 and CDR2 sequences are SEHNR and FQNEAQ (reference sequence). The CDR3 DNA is TGTGCCAGCAGCTCCCCAGGGTCTAGCGAGCAGTACTTC. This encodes CASSSPGSSEQYF.

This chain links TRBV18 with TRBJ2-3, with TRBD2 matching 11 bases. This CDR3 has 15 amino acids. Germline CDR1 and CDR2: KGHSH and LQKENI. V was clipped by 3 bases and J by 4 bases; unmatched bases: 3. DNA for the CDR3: TGTGCCAGCTCACCTCTAGCGGGAGGAGCAGATACGCAGTATTTT. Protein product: CASSPLAGGADTQYF.

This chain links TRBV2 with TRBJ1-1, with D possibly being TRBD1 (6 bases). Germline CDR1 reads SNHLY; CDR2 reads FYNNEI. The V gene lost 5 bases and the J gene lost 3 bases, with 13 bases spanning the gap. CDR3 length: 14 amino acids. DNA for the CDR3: TGTGCCAGCAGTCGACAGGAGGAATACACTGAAGCTTTCTTT. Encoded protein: CASSRQEEYTEAFF.

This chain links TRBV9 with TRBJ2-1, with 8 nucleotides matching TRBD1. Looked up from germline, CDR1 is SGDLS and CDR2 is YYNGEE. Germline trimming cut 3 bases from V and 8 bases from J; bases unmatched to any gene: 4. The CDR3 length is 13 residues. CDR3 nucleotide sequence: TGTGCCAGCAGCGGACAGGGGAGCCATGAGCAGTTCTTC. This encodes CASSGQGSHEQFF.

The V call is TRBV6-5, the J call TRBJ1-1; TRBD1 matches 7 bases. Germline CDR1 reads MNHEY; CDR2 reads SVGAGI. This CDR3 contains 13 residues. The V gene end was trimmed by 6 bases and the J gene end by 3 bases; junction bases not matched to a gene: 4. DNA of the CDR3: TGTGCCAGCAGCAGGGGGAAGGACACTGAAGCTTTCTTT. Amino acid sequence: CASSRGKDTEAFF.

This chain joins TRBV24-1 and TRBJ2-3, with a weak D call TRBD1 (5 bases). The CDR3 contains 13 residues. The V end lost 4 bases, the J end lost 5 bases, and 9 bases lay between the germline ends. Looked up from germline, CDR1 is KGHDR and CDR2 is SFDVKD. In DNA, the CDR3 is TGTGCCACCAGTGACCCCAGGGTAGATACGCAGTATTTT. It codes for CATSDPRVDTQYF.